This T cell receptor (beta chain) was observed in a study of spatial heterogeneity in lung cancer. Study-level information: Fewer alpha-chain than beta-chain sequences were consistently detected.

The study tagged each TCR cDNA molecule with a unique molecular identifier. Via MiXCR, TCRdb re-called the 5' RACE reads, giving one row per CDR3 protein. The sample yields 50,000 to 65,000 distinct CDR3 sequences, less than 9% seen once. The CDR3 is 16 residues long. V shed 5 bases and J shed 3 bases, with 17 bases lying between them. Per the germline V gene, CDR1 is MNHEY and CDR2 is SMNVEV (reference sequence). Study results and caveats: Resection blood, more than follow-up blood, showed ubiquitous expanded tumor TCRs.

The time point was: sample taken at primary tumor resection. The authors sequenced whole RNA from tumor, nontumor lung or frozen PBMC without sorting. This clonotype was picked up many times. The antigen is not known. This chain uses TRBV27 with TRBJ2-1; possibly TRBD1 for D (5 bases). The starting material was PBMCs, obtained at surgery. The sequence was collected from a female donor with early-stage non-small cell lung cancer. As DNA, the CDR3 is TGTGCCAGCAGTACCCAGGGTGCAGAAAACTACAATGAGCAGTTCTTC. Translated, it gives CASSTQGAENYNEQFF.